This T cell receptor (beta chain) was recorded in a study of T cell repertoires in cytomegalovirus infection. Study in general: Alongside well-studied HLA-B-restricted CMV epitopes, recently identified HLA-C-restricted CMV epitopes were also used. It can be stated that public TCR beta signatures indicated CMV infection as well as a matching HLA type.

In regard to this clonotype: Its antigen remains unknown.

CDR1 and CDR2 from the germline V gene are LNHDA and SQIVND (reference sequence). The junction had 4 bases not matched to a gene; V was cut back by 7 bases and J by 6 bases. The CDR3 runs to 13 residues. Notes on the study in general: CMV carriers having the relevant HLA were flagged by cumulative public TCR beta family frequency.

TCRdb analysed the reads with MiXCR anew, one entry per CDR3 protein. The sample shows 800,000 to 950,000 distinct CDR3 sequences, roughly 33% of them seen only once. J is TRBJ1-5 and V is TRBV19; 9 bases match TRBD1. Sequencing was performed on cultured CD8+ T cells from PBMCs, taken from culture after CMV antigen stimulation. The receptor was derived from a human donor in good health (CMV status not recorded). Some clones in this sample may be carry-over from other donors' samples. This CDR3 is CASTPQGAQPQHF. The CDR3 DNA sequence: TGTGCCAGTACCCCACAGGGGGCTCAGCCCCAGCATTTT.